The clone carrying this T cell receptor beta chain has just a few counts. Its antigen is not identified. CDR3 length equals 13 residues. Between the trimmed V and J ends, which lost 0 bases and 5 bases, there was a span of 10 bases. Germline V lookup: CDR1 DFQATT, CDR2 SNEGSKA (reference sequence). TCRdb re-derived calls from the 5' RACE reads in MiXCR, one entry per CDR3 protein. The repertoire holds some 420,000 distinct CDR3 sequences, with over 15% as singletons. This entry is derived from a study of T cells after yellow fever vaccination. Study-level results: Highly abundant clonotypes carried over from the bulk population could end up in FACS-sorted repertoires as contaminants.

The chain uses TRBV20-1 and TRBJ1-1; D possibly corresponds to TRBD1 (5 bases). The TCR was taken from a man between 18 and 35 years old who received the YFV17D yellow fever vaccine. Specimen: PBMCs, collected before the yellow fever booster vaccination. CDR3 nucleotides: TGCAGTGCTAGAGAGACAGTTACAACTGAAGCTTTCTTT. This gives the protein CSARETVTTEAFF.